Sequencing of this T cell receptor beta chain was carried out in a study of blood T cell repertoires in COVID-19. Study as a whole: In each case, the material was cDNA or gDNA derived from T cells, B-cell-depleted T cells, or PBMCs.

The germline gives CDR1 LGHDT, CDR2 YNNKEL (reference sequence). CDR3 length: 14 residues. The ends lost 0 bases at V and 9 bases at J; junction bases unmatched: 2. Profiled with immunoSEQ multiplex PCR; TCRdb holds only in-frame clones, not every one. The repertoire has 120,000 or so clones, around 89% of them found once; the top ten carry 3.3%. The sample was peripheral blood. The chain recombines TRBV3-1 (or the pseudogene TRBV3-2) with TRBJ1-6; the match to TRBD1 covers 7 bases. This TCR was sampled from a woman in her fifties or sixties with acute or convalescent COVID-19. The CDR3 reads CASSQENRGSPLHF. The CDR3 region has the DNA TGTGCCAGCAGCCAAGAAAACAGGGGTTCACCCCTCCACTTT.